The 8 T cell receptor beta chains given below trace back to one sample, sequenced in a study of post-analysis software for immune sequencing data. Study observations and caveats: Five or six TRBV segments were more frequent in patients than controls; TRBV5-6, TRBV5-1 and TRBV20-1 belonged to this group.

Unique molecular identifiers were built into the TCR beta cDNA libraries. MiXCR was run by TCRdb on the PCR reads, yielding one entry per CDR3 protein. The table shows around 200,000 distinct CDR3 sequences, with around 30% occurring only once. For these TCRs, the target antigens are not known. Sequencing used blood. These receptors were taken from a girl aged 2 to 17 with multiple sclerosis.

This clonotype was seen only a few times. The chain is built from TRBV6-5 and TRBJ1-2; tentatively, D is TRBD1 (5 bases). The ends were cut back, 2 bases at V and 2 bases at J, with 15 bases in the middle. The CDR3 covers 16 residues. CDR1 is MNHEY, CDR2 SVGAGI, per germline. CDR3 nucleotides: TGTGCCAGCAGTTACGACGTGCCAGGGACGAACTATGGCTACACCTTC. This translates into CASSYDVPGTNYGYTF.

The chain links TRBV7-9 to TRBJ1-6; D not certain. From germline, CDR1 is SEHNR and CDR2 FQNEAQ (reference sequence). Between the trimmed V and J ends, which lost 1 base and 7 bases, there was a span of 11 bases. There are 15 residues in the CDR3. In DNA, the CDR3 is TGTGCCAGCAGCTTAGGGGCAGCGACCAATTCACCCCTCCACTTT. This codes for CASSLGAATNSPLHF. The entire variable domain, with the rest obtained from reference TRBV7-9 and TRBJ1-6, is as follows: DTGVSQNPRHKITKRGQNVTFRCDPISEHNRLYWYRQTLGQGPEFLTYFQNEAQLEKSRLLSDRFSAERPKGSFSTLEIQRTEQGDSAMYLCASSLGAATNSPLHFGNGTRLTVT.

For this clonotype: A junction end diverges from the germline sequence, so it may reflect a read error. This chain joins TRBV5-1 and TRBJ1-2; D might be TRBD1 (6 bases). The CDR3 runs to 13 residues. Per germline, CDR1 SGHRS and CDR2 YFSETQ. The CDR3 nucleotides read TGCGCCGGCAGCTTAACCAGGGGCTATGGCTACACCTTC. Its protein product is CAGSLTRGYGYTF.

This clonotype was observed at least ten times. The CDR3 DNA reads as TGCAGTGCTGAGAGGGCGGGAGGGCCAGATACGCAGTATTTT. It translates to CSAERAGGPDTQYF. The rearrangement joins TRBV20-1 to TRBJ2-3; 9 bases map to TRBD2. The V and J ends lost 5 bases and 4 bases, in that order; junction bases with no gene match: 7. Germline CDR1 and CDR2: DFQATT and SNEGSKA (reference sequence). The length of the CDR3 is 14 residues.

V usage is TRBV12-3 or TRBV12-4 and J usage is TRBJ1-5, with D unclear. This CDR3 spans 13 amino acids. V was pared by 7 bases and J by 5 bases, with 12 bases between. The CDR3 nucleotides are TGTGCCAGCACCGATCCGAAGTATCAGCCCCAGCATTTT. Its protein product is CASTDPKYQPQHF.

This clonotype was recorded once. This chain connects TRBV4-3 to TRBJ1-2; D unresolved. Trimming took 4 bases from V and 4 from J, leaving 10 bases between them. Germline CDR1 reads LGHNA; CDR2 reads YSLEER. CDR3 length: 13 amino acids. CDR3 coding DNA: TGCGCCAGCAGCCTCTTTGTGAGCTATGGCTACACCTTC. Amino acids: CASSLFVSYGYTF.

This clonotype occurred a few times. The chain links TRBV7-9 to TRBJ2-2; D remains ambiguous. CDR3 size: 16 residues. The germline V gene encodes CDR1 SEHNR and CDR2 FQNEAQ (reference sequence). Trimming left V 4 bases short and J 0 bases short, with 12 bases between. CDR3 nucleotide sequence: TGTGCCAGCAGCTCGCTAGACAAAGCGAACACCGGGGAGCTGTTTTTT. Its translation: CASSSLDKANTGELFF.

The count of this clonotype is one. Just one base apart from a much larger clone, this may be a read error. The chain recombines TRBV5-5 with TRBJ2-5; 9 nucleotides line up with TRBD1. Germline values: CDR1 SGHKS, CDR2 YYEKEE (reference sequence). The CDR3 sequence is 15 residues long. V trimming: 0 bases; J trimming: 11 bases; junction bases outside the gene matches: 11. This chain's CDR3 is CASSLVTGGYNEQYF. Here the CDR3 DNA reads TGTGCCAGCAGCTTGGTTACAGGGGGCTACAATGAGCAGTACTTC. The entire variable domain, with the rest obtained from reference TRBV5-5 and TRBJ2-5, is as follows: DAGVTQSPTHLIKTRGQQVTLRCSPISGHKSVSWYQQVLGQGPQFIFQYYEKEERGRGNFPDRFSARQFPNYSSELNVNALLLGDSALYLCASSLVTGGYNEQYFGPGTRLLVL.